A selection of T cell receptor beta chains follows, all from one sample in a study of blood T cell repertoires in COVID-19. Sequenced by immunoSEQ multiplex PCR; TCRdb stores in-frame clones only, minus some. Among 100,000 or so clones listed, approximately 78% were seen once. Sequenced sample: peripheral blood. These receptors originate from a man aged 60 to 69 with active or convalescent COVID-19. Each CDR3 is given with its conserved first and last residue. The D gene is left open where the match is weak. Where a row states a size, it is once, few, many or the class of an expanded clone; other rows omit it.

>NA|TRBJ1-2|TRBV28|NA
CASSIMSPPYGYTF
TGTGCCAGCAGCATTATGAGCCCGCCCTATGGCTACACCTTC
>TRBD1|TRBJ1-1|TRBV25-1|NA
CASSTGMNTEAFF
TGTGCCAGTTCGACAGGGATGAACACTGAAGCTTTCTTT
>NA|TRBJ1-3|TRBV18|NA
CASSPNKGGGNTIYF
TGTGCCAGCTCACCGAATAAAGGGGGTGGAAACACCATATATTTT
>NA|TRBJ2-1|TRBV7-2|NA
CASSFGADYNEQFF
TGTGCCAGCAGCTTCGGCGCGGACTACAATGAGCAGTTCTTC
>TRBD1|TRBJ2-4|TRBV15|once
CATSRPGQQNIQYF
TGTGCCACCAGCAGGCCGGGACAGCAAAACATTCAGTACTTC
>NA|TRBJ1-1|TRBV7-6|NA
CASSLGRQVGNTEAFF
TGTGCCAGCAGCTTAGGTCGTCAGGTCGGGAACACTGAAGCTTTCTTT
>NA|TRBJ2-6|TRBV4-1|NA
CASSLLSGANVLTF
TGCGCCAGCAGCCTTCTCTCTGGGGCCAACGTCCTGACTTTC
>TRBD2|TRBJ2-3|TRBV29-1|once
CSVGLAGDLDTQYF
TGCAGCGTGGGACTAGCGGGAGATTTAGATACGCAGTATTTT
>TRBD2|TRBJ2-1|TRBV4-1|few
CASSQEALAGVLSYNEQFF
TGCGCCAGCAGCCAAGAGGCGCTAGCGGGAGTTCTCTCCTACAATGAGCAGTTCTTC
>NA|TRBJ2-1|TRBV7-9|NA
CASSFPDNEQFF
TGTGCCAGCAGCTTCCCCGACAATGAGCAGTTCTTC
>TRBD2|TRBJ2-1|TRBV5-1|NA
CASSPASGSGNEQFF
TGCGCCAGCAGCCCCGCTAGCGGGAGTGGCAATGAGCAGTTCTTC
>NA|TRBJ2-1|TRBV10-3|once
CATEGGSSYNEQFF
TGTGCCACCGAGGGGGGGAGCTCCTACAATGAGCAGTTCTTC
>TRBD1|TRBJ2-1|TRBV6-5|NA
CASSRRRTGVNEQFF
TGTGCCAGCAGCCGACGGAGGACAGGGGTCAATGAGCAGTTCTTC
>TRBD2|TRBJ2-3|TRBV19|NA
CASSPGGSHRSDTQYF
TGTGCCAGTAGCCCCGGGGGGAGCCACCGGTCGGATACGCAGTATTTT
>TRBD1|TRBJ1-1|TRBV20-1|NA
CSASTWGQGDTEAFF
TGCAGTGCTAGTACGTGGGGACAGGGGGACACTGAAGCTTTCTTT
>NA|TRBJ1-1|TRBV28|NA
CASSPLMGLEAFF
TGTGCCAGCAGTCCCCTGATGGGACTTGAAGCTTTCTTT
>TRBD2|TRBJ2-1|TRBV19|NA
CASSFGLAGLGSYNEQFF
TGTGCCAGTAGTTTTGGACTAGCGGGCTTGGGCTCCTACAATGAGCAGTTCTTC
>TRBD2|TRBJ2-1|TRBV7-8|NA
CASSYQTGGSYSEQFF
TGTGCCAGCAGCTACCAAACGGGAGGATCTTACAGTGAGCAGTTCTTC
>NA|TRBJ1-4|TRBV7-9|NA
CASSLTVGEKLFF
TGTGCCAGCAGCTTGACAGTAGGCGAAAAACTGTTTTTT
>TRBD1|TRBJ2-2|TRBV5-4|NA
CASRRGQGMKTGELFF
TGTGCCAGCAGGCGGGGACAGGGAATGAAGACCGGGGAGCTGTTTTTT
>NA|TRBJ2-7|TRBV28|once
CASSLPPGASYEQYF
TGTGCCAGCAGTCTCCCCCCGGGAGCTTCCTACGAGCAGTACTTC
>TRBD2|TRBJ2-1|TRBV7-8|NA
CASSSTASGRGGEQFF
TGTGCCAGCAGCTCCACGGCCAGCGGGAGGGGGGGTGAGCAGTTCTTC
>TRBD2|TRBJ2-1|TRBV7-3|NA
CASSRGGESSYNEQFF
TGTGCCAGCAGCAGGGGAGGGGAGTCGTCCTACAATGAGCAGTTCTTC
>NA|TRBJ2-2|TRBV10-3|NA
CAISEGVRGELFF
TGTGCCATCAGTGAGGGAGTGCGTGGGGAGCTGTTTTTT
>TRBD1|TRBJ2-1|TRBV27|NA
CASSRRDRVNLNEQFF
TGTGCCAGCAGCCGTAGGGACAGGGTTAACCTCAATGAGCAGTTCTTC
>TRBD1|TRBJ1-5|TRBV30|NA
CAWRETGWGNQPQHF
TGTGCCTGGAGAGAGACAGGGTGGGGGAATCAGCCCCAGCATTTT
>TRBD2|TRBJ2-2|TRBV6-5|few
CASSYDPGGFTGELFF
TGTGCCAGCAGTTACGATCCGGGAGGTTTCACCGGGGAGCTGTTTTTT
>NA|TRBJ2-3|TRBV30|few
CAWSSGLNTDTQYF
TGTGCCTGGAGTAGCGGGCTAAACACAGATACGCAGTATTTT
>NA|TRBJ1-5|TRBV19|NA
CASSPRSGSVIQPQHF
TGTGCCAGTAGTCCCCGGTCGGGGTCGGTTATTCAGCCCCAGCATTTT
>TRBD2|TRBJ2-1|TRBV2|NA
CASGGLAVYNEQFF
TGTGCCTCGGGAGGACTAGCGGTATACAATGAGCAGTTCTTC
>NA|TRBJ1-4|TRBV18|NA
CASSLQGSNEKLFF
TGTGCCAGCTCACTACAGGGCTCCAATGAAAAACTGTTTTTT
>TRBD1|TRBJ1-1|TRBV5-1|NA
CASSLGQGVKAFF
TGCGCCAGCAGCTTGGGACAGGGGGTGAAAGCTTTCTTT
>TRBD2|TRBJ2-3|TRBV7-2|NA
CASSFWGIAGSTDTQYF
TGTGCCAGCAGCTTTTGGGGGATAGCGGGGAGCACAGATACGCAGTATTTT
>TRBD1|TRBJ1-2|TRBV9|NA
CASSARTGANYGYTF
TGTGCCAGCAGCGCCAGGACAGGGGCTAACTATGGCTACACCTTC
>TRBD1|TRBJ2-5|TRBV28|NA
CASTPGGGETQYF
TGTGCCAGCACCCCAGGGGGCGGAGAGACCCAGTACTTC